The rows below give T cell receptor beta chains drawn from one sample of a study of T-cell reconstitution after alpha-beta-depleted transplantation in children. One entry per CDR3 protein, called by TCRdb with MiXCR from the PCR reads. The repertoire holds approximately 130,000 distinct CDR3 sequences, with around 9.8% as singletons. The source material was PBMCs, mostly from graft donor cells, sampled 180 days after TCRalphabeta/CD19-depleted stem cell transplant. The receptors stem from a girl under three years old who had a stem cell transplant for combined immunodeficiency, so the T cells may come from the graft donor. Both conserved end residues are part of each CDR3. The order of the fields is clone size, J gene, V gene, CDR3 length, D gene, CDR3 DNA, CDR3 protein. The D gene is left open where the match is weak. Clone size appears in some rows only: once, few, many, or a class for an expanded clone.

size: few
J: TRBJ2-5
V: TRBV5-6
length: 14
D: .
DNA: TGTGCCAGCAGCTCTCCTCTAGGGTACGAGACCCAGTACTTC
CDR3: CASSSPLGYETQYF

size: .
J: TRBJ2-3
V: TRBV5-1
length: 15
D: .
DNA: TGCGCCAGCAGCTTGGAGGGGGGATACACAGATACGCAGTATTTT
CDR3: CASSLEGGYTDTQYF

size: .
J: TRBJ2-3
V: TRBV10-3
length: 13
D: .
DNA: TGTGCCATCACCCGGCGGAGCACAGATACGCAGTATTTT
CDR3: CAITRRSTDTQYF

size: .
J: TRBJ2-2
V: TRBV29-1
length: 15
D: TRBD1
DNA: TGCAGCGTTTTCACAGGGACAGGGGTTTCCGGGGAGCTGTTTTTT
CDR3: CSVFTGTGVSGELFF

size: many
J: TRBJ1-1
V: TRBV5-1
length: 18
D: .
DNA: TGCGCCAGCAGCTTGGTTGGCAGAGGGGCTCCGATGAACACTGAAGCTTTCTTT
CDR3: CASSLVGRGAPMNTEAFF

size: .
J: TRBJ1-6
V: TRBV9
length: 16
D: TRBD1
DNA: TGTGCCAGCAGCGTAGAGGGGACAGGGGGGCATTCACCCCTCCACTTT
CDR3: CASSVEGTGGHSPLHF

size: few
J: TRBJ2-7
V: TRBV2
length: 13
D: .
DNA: TGTGCCAGCGGCCCAGCTGGAGACTACGAGCAGTACTTC
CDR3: CASGPAGDYEQYF

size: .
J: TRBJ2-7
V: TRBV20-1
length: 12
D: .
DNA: TGCAGTGTCGGGACGCGTGGCTACGAGCAGTACTTC
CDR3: CSVGTRGYEQYF

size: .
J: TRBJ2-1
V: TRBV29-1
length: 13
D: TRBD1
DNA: TGCAGCCTACTGGACAGGGTAGCTGGTGAGCAGTTCTTC
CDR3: CSLLDRVAGEQFF

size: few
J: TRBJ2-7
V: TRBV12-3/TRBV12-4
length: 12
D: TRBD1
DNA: TGTGCCAGCACCGGGACAGTCTACGAGCAGTACTTC
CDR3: CASTGTVYEQYF

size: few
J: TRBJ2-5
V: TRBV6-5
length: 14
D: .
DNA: TGTGCCAGCAGTTACCTAGGTCAGGGACGGACCCAGTACTTC
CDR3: CASSYLGQGRTQYF

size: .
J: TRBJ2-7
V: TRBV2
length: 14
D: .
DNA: TGTGCCAGCACCCTGGACAGACTAGCCTACGAGCAGTACTTC
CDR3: CASTLDRLAYEQYF

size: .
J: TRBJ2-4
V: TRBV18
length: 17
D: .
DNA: TGTGCCAGCTCACCACGAGCCAGCTTCTTGGCCAAAAACATTCAGTACTTC
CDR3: CASSPRASFLAKNIQYF

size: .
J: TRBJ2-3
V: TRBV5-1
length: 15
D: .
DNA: TGCGCCAGCAGCTTGTTGGCCAGGGGCACAGATACGCAGTATTTT
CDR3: CASSLLARGTDTQYF

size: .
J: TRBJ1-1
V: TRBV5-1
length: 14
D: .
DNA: TGCGCCAGCAGCTTGCACGCCCTGAACACTGAAGCTTTCTTT
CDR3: CASSLHALNTEAFF

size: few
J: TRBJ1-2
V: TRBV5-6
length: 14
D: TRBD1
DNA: TGTGCCAGCAGCTTGGGACAGGGGGCCGGTGGCTACACCTTC
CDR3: CASSLGQGAGGYTF

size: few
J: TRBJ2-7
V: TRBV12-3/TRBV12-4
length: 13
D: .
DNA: TGTGCCAGCAGACTGACAGGCCGCTACGAGCAGTACTTC
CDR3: CASRLTGRYEQYF

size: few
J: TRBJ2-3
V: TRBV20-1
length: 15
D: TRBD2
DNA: TGCAGTGCTAGGAGACTAGCGGGAGGCACAGATACGCAGTATTTT
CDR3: CSARRLAGGTDTQYF

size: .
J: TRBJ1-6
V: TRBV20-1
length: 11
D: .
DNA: TGCAGTGCCACGGTTGGGAGGCCCCTCCACTTT
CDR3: CSATVGRPLHF

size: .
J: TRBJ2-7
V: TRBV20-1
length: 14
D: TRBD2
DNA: TGCAGTGCTAGAATAGCGGGAGAGACCTACGAGCAGTACTTC
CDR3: CSARIAGETYEQYF

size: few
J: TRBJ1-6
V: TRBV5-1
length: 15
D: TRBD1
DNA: TGCGCCAGCAGCTTGGAGGGACAGGATAATTCACCCCTCCACTTT
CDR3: CASSLEGQDNSPLHF

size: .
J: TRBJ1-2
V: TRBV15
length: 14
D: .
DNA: TGTGCCACCAGCAGAGATAAGGTGTTTACGGGCTACACCTTC
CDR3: CATSRDKVFTGYTF

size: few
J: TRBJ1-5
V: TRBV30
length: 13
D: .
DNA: TGTGCCTGGAGTTTCGACGGGAGGCAGCCCCAGCATTTT
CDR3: CAWSFDGRQPQHF

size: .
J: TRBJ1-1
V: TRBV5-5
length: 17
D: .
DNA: TGTGCCAGCAGCTTAAGTAGGACCCGGGACACAGGACGGGGAGCTTTCTTT
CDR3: CASSLSRTRDTGRGAFF

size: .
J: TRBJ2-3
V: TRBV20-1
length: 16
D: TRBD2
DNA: TGCAGTGCTAGAGATTTACAGAGCGGGAGGACAGATACGCAGTATTTT
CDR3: CSARDLQSGRTDTQYF

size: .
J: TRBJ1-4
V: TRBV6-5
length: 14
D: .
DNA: TGTGCCAGCAGTTACCTGGGGAAGGGCGAAAAACTGTTTTTT
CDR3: CASSYLGKGEKLFF

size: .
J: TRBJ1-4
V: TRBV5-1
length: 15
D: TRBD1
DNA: TGCGCCAGCAGCTACAGGGGTTCGGGTAATGAAAAACTGTTTTTT
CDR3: CASSYRGSGNEKLFF

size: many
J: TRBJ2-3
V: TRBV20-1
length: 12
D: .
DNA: TGCAGTGCTAGCGCCGGCACAGATACGCAGTATTTT
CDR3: CSASAGTDTQYF

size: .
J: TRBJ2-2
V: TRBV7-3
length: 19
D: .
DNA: TGTGCCAGCAGCTTAACCCTAGCCCCTGTCAGGGTCGAGACCGGGGAGCTGTTTTTT
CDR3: CASSLTLAPVRVETGELFF

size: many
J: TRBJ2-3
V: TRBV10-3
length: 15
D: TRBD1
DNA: TGTGCCATCAGCCGACAGGGGGAGGGTACAGATACGCAGTATTTT
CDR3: CAISRQGEGTDTQYF

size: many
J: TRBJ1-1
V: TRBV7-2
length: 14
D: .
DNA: TGTGCCAGCAGCTCCGGACAAGCGAACACTGAAGCTTTCTTT
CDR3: CASSSGQANTEAFF

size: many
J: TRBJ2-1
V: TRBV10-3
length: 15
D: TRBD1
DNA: TGTGCCATCAGTGAAGGACAGGGGAAAAGTAATGAGCAGTTCTTC
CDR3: CAISEGQGKSNEQFF

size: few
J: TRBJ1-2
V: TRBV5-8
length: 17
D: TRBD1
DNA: TGTGCCAGCAGCTTGGTGGGGACAGGGGCACTTAACTATGGCTACACCTTC
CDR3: CASSLVGTGALNYGYTF

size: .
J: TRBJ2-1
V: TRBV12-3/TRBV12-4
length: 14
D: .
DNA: TGTGCCAGCAGCCTCGTCTCGGGGGATAATGAGCAGTTCTTC
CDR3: CASSLVSGDNEQFF

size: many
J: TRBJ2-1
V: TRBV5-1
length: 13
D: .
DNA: TGCGCCAGCAGTTCAGGGGCCTACAATGAGCAGTTCTTC
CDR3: CASSSGAYNEQFF

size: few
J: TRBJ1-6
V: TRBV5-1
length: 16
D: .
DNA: TGCGCCAGCAGCTTGGAGGCGGGGTCCGGATACTCACCCCTCCACTTT
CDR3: CASSLEAGSGYSPLHF

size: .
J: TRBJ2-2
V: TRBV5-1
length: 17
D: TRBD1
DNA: TGCGCCAGCAGCTGGGGACAGTTTCTTTCGAACACCGGGGAGCTGTTTTTT
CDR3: CASSWGQFLSNTGELFF

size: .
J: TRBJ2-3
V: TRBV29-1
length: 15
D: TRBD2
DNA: TGCAGCGTTGAAGTCGGGGGGGGCGGCATGGATACGCAGTATTTT
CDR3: CSVEVGGGGMDTQYF

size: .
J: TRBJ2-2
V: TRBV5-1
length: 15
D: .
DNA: TGCGCCAGCAGTGAGGGGACGGCGAACACCGGGGAGCTGTTTTTT
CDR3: CASSEGTANTGELFF

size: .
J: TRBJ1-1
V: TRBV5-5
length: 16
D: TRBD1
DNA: TGTGCCAGCAGCTGGACCCCGGGGACAGGGGGCACTGAAGCTTTCTTT
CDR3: CASSWTPGTGGTEAFF

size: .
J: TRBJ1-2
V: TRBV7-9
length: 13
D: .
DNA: TGTGCCAGCAGCCTCGGACAGACCTATGGCTACACCTTC
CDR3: CASSLGQTYGYTF

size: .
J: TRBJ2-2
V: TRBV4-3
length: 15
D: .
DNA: TGCGCCAGCAGCCCCTATACAGGGAACACCGGGGAGCTGTTTTTT
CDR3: CASSPYTGNTGELFF

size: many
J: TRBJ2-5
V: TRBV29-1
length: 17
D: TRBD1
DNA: TGCAGCGTTGAAGATTGGACAGGGGGGCTTGTTGAAGAGACCCAGTACTTC
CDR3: CSVEDWTGGLVEETQYF

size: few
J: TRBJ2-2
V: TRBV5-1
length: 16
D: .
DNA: TGCGCCAGCAGCTTGGACCCCGGGACACCCACCGGGGAGCTGTTTTTT
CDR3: CASSLDPGTPTGELFF

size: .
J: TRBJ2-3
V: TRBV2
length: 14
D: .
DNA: TGTGCCAGCAGTGACCAGGGTAGCACAGATACGCAGTATTTT
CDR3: CASSDQGSTDTQYF

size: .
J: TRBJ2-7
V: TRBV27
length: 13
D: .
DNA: TGTGCCAGCAGTACGATTAGGGGTGGGGAGCAGTACTTC
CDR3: CASSTIRGGEQYF

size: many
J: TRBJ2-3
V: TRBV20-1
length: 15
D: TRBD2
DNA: TGCAGTGCCCTCAGGCCTAGCGGGAGGGCAGATACGCAGTATTTT
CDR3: CSALRPSGRADTQYF

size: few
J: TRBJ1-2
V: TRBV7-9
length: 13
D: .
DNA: TGTGCCAGCAGCTTTGGCCCGGTGGACTTCTACACCTTC
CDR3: CASSFGPVDFYTF

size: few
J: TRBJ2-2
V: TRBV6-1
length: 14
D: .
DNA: TGTGCCAGCAGGGGTCAAAGGGTGGCCGGGGAGCTGTTTTTT
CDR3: CASRGQRVAGELFF

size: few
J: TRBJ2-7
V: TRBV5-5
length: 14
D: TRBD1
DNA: TGTGCCAGCAACACCGGGACAGAGTCCTACGAGCAGTACTTC
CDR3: CASNTGTESYEQYF